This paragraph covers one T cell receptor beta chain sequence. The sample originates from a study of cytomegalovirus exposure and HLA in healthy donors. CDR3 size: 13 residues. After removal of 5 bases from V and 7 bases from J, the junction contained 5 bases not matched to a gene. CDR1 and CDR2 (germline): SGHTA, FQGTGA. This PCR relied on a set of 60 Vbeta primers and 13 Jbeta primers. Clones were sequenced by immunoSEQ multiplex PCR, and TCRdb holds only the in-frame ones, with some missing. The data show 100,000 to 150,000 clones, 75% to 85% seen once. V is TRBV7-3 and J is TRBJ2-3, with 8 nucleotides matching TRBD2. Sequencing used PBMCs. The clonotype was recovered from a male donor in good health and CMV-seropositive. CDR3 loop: CASSPAGDHTQYF. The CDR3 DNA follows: TGTGCCAGCAGCCCAGCGGGAGATCATACGCAGTATTTT.